The clone carrying this T cell receptor (beta chain) has a handful of counts. In the study's own analysis: Estimation of nucleated cell counts was performed using reference gene primer amplification. The assay was immunoSEQ multiplex PCR, and TCRdb's table has in-frame clones only and misses some. Clone size and V and J calls were adopted from that table, with D and trimming inferred from the DNA. Of about 140,000 clones in the sample, almost 80% are singletons; the top ten hold 2.5% to 3%. The entry originates in a study of blood T cell repertoires in COVID-19. At the level of the study: The samples span acute and convalescent COVID-19 from the United States, Italy and Spain. From T cells, B-cell-depleted T cells, or PBMCs came the material, which was cDNA or gDNA.

With V trimmed by 4 bases and J by 3 bases, 6 bases remained unmatched. Germline V gene lookup returns CDR1 MNHEY and CDR2 SVGAGI. The CDR3 spans 15 residues. In terms of age and location, participants ranged from about 18 to 95 years and lived in about 25 US areas. Source material: PBMCs or T cells enriched from blood (not recorded which). The sequence was obtained from a woman aged 50 to 65 who had recovered from COVID-19. The V call is TRBV6-5, the J call TRBJ1-1, with TRBD1 matching over 9 bases. The CDR3 region has the DNA TGTGCCAGCAGTTCACCGGGACAGGGCTACACTGAAGCTTTCTTT. The encoded protein is CASSSPGQGYTEAFF.